This entry features one T cell receptor beta chain sequence. Its antigen is still unknown. The input lacks base qualities; no much larger clone sits a single base away. The germline V gene gives CDR1 as SGHVS and CDR2 as FQNEAQ. The cysteine opens and the phenylalanine closes a CDR3 of 18 amino acids. Of the read, only the CDR3 DNA is kept; its 54 bases are in frame from base 1. Here V drops 5 bases and J drops 2 bases, and the junction holds 14 bases not matched to any gene. TCRbeta CDR3 regions were amplified from genomic DNA by means of the immunoSEQ Assay, a bias-controlled multiplex PCR. Per the source publication's procedure: Within the assay, amplification of reference gene primers was used to estimate how many nucleated cells each sample contained. To quantify the absolute abundance of each unique TCRbeta CDR3 rearrangement, sequence reads were collapsed and filtered. For each sample, productive Simpson clonality was calculated as the square root of Simpson's diversity index over productive rearrangements. Sourced from immuneACCESS, this table was stored by TCRdb with only in-frame sequences that have V and J called. A share of the clones is absent; for the studies checked, an unresolved V gene accounts for under half, and the remainder has no known explanation. V and J calls and clone size are those listed in that table; D and trimming were worked out from the DNA. In all, the sample holds roughly 280,000 clones, and around nine tenths of those were seen once. In total, the top ten clones hold about 8.6% of the sample.

This sample was included in a study of blood T cell repertoires in COVID-19 (dated by TCRdb to 2018 to 2020). About the full investigation: The collaborator samples originated in the United States, Italy and Spain and spanned the acute and convalescent phases of COVID-19. The prospective study material was composed of cDNA or gDNA derived from T cells, B-cell-depleted T cells, or PBMCs. Subjects who had been exposed to COVID-19, were actively infected with it, or had recovered from it provided the deeply sampled blood TCRbeta repertoires that made up the dataset. The repertoires were made available in a free public database intended to serve as a resource for research on the immune response to SARS-CoV-2. Samples came from the ongoing ImmuneRACE study (first 160 participants) plus 1,254 subjects from 6 global collaborators. A de-identified subject ID, COVID-19 status, age in years and sex were almost always included in the sample metadata. Where available, HLA class I and class II types were obtained from metadata supplied by the sample provider rather than from assay-based typing. Study-level results and caveats: Clinical and demographic metadata were provided uncurated, with the amount varying by source and participant.

The collaborating institutions used their own protocols to collect whole blood in K2EDTA tubes. For TCRbeta analysis, collaborators shipped samples in one of three forms: frozen whole blood, isolated PBMCs, or DNA extracted from either of those sample types. The chain is assembled from TRBV7-8 and TRBJ2-3, with 9 bases matching TRBD1. The specimen sequenced was peripheral blood. This receptor was obtained from a man in his forties or fifties with active or convalescent COVID-19. The encoded CDR3 is CASSHRAPGQGSTDTQYF. The DNA reads as follows: TGTGCCAGCAGCCATAGGGCACCCGGACAGGGGTCCACAGATACGCAGTATTTT.